This T cell receptor (beta chain) is from a study of T cell repertoires in cytomegalovirus infection. Study-level information: Matching HLA type, along with CMV infection, was indicated by public TCR beta signatures. Study findings and constraints: Summed public TCR beta family frequency identified CMV carriers bearing the relevant HLA. HLA-C-restricted CMV clonotypes gave the most frequent clonotype in two of eight donors.

Of note for this clonotype: Its antigen is undetermined.

Looked up from germline, CDR1 is SNHLY and CDR2 is FYNNEI. This CDR3 spans 21 amino acids. The V segment lost 3 bases and the J segment 2 bases; nucleotides outside the gene matches: 22. MiXCR, run by TCRdb on the reads, gives a single entry per CDR3 protein. The sample records about 130,000 distinct CDR3 sequences, 7% to 9.5% being singletons. The chain employs TRBV2 and TRBJ2-1; TRBD1 matches at 7 bases. Input material: PBMCs. The source of this sequence is a human donor in good health (CMV status not recorded). Some clones in this sample may be carry-over from other donors' samples. The CDR3 nucleotides are TGTGCCAGCAGTGAGGACGGCTGGGACAGCCCCGGGGCACAAACCTACAATGAGCAGTTCTTC. It encodes CASSEDGWDSPGAQTYNEQFF.